This TCR beta chain was captured in a study of T-cell reconstitution after alpha-beta-depleted transplantation in children. The CDR3 runs to 14 residues. Trimming removed 2 bases from V and 0 bases from J; junction bases left unmatched: 2. CDR1 and CDR2 from the germline V gene are GTSNPN and SVGIG (reference sequence). Unique molecular identifiers featured in how the TCRbeta library was prepared. TCRdb used MiXCR to reprocess the PCR reads, holding one entry per CDR3 protein. The sample shows around 580,000 distinct CDR3 sequences, around 27% of them seen only once. The chain links TRBV30 to TRBJ2-3; TRBD1 aligns across 7 bases. This clonotype was sampled from a boy under two years old with Wiskott-Aldrich syndrome, due to receive a stem cell transplant. This specimen consisted of PBMCs, obtained before TCRalphabeta/CD19-depleted stem cell transplant. The CDR3 DNA reads as TGTGCCTGGAGTCAGGGGGTCAGCACAGATACGCAGTATTTT. Its protein is CAWSQGVSTDTQYF.